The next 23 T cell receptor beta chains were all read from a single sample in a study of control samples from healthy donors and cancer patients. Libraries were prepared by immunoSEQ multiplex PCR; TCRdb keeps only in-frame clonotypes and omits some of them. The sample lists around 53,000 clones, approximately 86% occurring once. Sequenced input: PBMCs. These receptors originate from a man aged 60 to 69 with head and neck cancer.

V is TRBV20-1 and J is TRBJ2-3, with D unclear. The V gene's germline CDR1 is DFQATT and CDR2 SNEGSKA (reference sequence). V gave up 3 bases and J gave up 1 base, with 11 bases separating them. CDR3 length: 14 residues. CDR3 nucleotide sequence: TGCAGTGCTAGTCAGGTGTCGGGCACAGATACGCAGTATTTT. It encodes CSASQVSGTDTQYF.

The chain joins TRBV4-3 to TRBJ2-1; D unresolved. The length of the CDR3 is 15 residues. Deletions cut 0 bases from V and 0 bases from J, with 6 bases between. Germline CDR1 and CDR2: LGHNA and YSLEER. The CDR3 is CASSQDSSSYNEQFF. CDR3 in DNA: TGCGCCAGCAGCCAAGATAGTAGCTCCTACAATGAGCAGTTCTTC.

CDR3 in DNA: TGTGCCAGCACCGTGACTAGCGGCACAGATACGCAGTATTTT. It codes for CASTVTSGTDTQYF. The chain couples TRBV7-2 to TRBJ2-3; 8 positions match TRBD2. Germline assignment: CDR1 SGHTA and CDR2 FQGNSA. The CDR3 totals 14 residues. V lost 7 bases to trimming and J lost 1 base; unmatched junction nucleotides: 4.

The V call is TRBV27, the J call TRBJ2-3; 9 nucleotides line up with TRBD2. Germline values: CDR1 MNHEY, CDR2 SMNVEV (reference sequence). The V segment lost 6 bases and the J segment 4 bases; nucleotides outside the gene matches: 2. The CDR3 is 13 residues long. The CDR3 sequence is CASRLAGADTQYF. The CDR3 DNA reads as TGTGCCAGCAGATTAGCGGGGGCAGATACGCAGTATTTT.

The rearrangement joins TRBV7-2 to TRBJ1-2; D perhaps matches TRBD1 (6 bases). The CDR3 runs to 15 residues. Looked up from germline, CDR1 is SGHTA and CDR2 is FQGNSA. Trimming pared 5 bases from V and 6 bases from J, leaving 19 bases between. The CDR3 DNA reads TGTGCCAGCAGCCGTGGGGGGCGCAGGGTCCATGGCTACACCTTC. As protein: CASSRGGRRVHGYTF.

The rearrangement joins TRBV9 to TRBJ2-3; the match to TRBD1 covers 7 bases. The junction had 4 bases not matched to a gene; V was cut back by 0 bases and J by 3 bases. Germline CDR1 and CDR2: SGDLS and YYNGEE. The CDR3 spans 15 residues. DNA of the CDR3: TGTGCCAGCAGCGTAGTGGCAGGGGGTACAGATACGCAGTATTTT. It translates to CASSVVAGGTDTQYF. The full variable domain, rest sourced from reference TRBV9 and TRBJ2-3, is DSGVTQTPKHLITATGQRVTLRCSPRSGDLSVYWYQQSLDQGLQFLIQYYNGEERAKGNILERFSAQQFPDLHSELNLSSLELGDSALYFCASSVVAGGTDTQYFGPGTRLTVL.

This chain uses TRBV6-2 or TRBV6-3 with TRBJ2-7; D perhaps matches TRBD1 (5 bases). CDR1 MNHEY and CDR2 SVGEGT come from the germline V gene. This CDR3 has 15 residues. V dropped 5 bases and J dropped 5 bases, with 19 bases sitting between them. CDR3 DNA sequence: TGTGCCAGCAGTCGATCGAATCAGGGAAATGACGAGCAGTACTTC. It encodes CASSRSNQGNDEQYF.

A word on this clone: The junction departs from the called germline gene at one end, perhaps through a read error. CDR3 in amino acids: CASSNLDLIF. CDR3 in DNA: TGTGCCAGCTCAAACCTAGACTTGATCTTC. The chain carries TRBV18 and TRBJ2-1; D ambiguous. Germline V gene data show CDR1 as KGHSH and CDR2 as LQKENI. The CDR3 consists of 10 residues. Variable domain in full (rest from reference TRBV18 and TRBJ2-1): NAGVMQNPRHLVRRRGQEARLRCSPMKGHSHVYWYRQLPEEGLKFMVYLQKENIIDESGMPKERFSAEFPKEGPSILRIQQVVRGDSAAYFCASSNLDLIFGPGTRLTVL.

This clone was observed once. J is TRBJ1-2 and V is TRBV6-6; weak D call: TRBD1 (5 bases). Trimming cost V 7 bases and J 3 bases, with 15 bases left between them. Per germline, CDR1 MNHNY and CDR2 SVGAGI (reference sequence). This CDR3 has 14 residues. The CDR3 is CASIKRDSDYGYTF. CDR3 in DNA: TGTGCCAGCATCAAACGAGACAGCGACTATGGCTACACCTTC.

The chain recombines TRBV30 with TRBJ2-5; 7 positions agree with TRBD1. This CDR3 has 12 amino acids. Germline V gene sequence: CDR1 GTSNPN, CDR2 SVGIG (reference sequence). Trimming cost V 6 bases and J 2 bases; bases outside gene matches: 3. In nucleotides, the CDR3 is TGTGCCTGTGTGGGACAGCAAGAGACCCAGTACTTC. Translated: CACVGQQETQYF. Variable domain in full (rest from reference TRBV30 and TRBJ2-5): SQTIHQWPATLVQPVGSPLSLECTVEGTSNPNLYWYRQAAGRGLQLLFYSVGIGQISSEVPQNLSASRPQDRQFILSSKKLLLSDSGFYLCACVGQQETQYFGPGTRLLVL.

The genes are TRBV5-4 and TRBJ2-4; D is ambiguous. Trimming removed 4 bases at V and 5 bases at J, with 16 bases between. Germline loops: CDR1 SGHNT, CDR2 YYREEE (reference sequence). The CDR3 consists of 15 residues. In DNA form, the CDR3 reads TGTGCCAGCAGCCGCACCTCCCTCAGAGAAAACATTCAGTACTTC. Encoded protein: CASSRTSLRENIQYF.

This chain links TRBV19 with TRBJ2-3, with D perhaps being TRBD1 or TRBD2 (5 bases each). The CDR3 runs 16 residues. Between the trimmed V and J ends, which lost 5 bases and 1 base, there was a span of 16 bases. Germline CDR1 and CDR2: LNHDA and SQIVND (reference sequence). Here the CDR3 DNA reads TGTGCCAGTAGTGCCCGGGACGGAGCAGGCACAGATACGCAGTATTTT. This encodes CASSARDGAGTDTQYF.

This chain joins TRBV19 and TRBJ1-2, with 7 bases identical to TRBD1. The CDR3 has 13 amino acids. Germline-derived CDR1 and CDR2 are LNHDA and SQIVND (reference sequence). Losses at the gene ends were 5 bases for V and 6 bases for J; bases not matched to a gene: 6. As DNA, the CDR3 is TGTGCCAGTAGTCGACAGGGCACTGATGGCTACACCTTC. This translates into CASSRQGTDGYTF. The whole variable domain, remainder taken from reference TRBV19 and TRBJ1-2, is DGGITQSPKYLFRKEGQNVTLSCEQNLNHDAMYWYRQDPGQGLRLIYYSQIVNDFQKGDIAEGYSVSREKKESFPLTVTSAQKNPTAFYLCASSRQGTDGYTFGSGTRLTVV.

CDR3 sequence (DNA): TGCGCCAGCAGCCAAGACCCGGGCCCTCGAGAGACCCAGTACTTC. Protein: CASSQDPGPRETQYF. This chain connects TRBV4-3 to TRBJ2-5; D unclear. The germline CDR1 and CDR2 sequences are LGHNA and YSLEER. V dropped 0 bases and J dropped 4 bases, with 12 bases sitting between them. The length of the CDR3 is 15 residues.

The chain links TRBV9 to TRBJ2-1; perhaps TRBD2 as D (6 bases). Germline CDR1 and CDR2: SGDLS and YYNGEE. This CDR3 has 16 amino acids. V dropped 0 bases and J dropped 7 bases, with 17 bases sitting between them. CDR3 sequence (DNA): TGTGCCAGCAGCGTAGTCCCGGCGGGGTGGACTAATGAGCAGTTCTTC. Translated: CASSVVPAGWTNEQFF.

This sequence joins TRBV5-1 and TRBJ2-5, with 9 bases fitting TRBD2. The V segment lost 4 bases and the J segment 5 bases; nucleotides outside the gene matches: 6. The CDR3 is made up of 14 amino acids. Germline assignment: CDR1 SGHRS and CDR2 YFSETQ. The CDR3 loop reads CASSGGLAWETQYF. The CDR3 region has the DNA TGCGCCAGCAGCGGGGGACTAGCCTGGGAGACCCAGTACTTC.

CDR3 residues: CASSLAWGSGNTIYF. CDR3 nucleotides: TGTGCCAGCAGCTTAGCGTGGGGCTCTGGAAACACCATATATTTT. The chain joins TRBV7-2 to TRBJ1-3, with D unclear. Germline lookup yields CDR1 SGHTA and CDR2 FQGNSA. The length of the CDR3 is 15 residues. V lost 0 bases, J lost 0 bases, and 6 bases lay in between.

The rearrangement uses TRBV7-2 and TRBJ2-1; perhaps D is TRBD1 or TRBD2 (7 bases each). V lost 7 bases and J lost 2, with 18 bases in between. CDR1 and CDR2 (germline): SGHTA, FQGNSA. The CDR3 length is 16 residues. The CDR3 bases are TGTGCCAGCAAAAAAACAGGGGAGGGTCCCTACAATGAGCAGTTCTTC. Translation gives CASKKTGEGPYNEQFF.

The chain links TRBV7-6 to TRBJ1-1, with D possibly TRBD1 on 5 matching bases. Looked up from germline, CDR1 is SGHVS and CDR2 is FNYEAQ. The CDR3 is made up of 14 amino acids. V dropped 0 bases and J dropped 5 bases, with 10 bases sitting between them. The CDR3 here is CASSLAAGQTEAFF. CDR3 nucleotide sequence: TGTGCCAGCAGCTTAGCGGCAGGGCAAACTGAAGCTTTCTTT.

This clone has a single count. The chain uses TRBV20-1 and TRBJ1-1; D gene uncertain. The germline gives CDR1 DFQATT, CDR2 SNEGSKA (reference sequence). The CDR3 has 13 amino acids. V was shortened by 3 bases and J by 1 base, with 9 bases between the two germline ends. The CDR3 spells CSASAGWNTEAFF. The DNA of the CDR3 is TGCAGTGCTAGTGCGGGATGGAACACTGAAGCTTTCTTT.

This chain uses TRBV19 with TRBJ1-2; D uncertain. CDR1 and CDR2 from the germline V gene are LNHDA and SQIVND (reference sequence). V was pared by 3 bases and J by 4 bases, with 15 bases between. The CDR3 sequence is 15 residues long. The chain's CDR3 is CASSIIEGPAYGYTF. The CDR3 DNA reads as TGTGCCAGTAGTATTATAGAAGGCCCAGCCTATGGCTACACCTTC. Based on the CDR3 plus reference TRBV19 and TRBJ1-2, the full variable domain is DGGITQSPKYLFRKEGQNVTLSCEQNLNHDAMYWYRQDPGQGLRLIYYSQIVNDFQKGDIAEGYSVSREKKESFPLTVTSAQKNPTAFYLCASSIIEGPAYGYTFGSGTRLTVV.

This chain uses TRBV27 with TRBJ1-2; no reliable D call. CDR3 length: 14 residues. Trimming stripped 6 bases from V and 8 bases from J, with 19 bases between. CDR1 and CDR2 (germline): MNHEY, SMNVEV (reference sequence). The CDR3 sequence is CASRGWSSRGGYTF. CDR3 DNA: TGTGCCAGCAGAGGGTGGAGTTCACGAGGCGGCTACACCTTC.

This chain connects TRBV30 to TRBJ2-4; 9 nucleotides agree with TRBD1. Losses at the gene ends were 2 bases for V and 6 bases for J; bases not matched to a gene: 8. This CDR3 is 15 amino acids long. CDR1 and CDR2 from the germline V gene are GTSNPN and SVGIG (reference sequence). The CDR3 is CAWSLGTGNGNIQYF. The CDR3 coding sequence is TGTGCCTGGAGTCTAGGGACAGGGAATGGAAACATTCAGTACTTC.